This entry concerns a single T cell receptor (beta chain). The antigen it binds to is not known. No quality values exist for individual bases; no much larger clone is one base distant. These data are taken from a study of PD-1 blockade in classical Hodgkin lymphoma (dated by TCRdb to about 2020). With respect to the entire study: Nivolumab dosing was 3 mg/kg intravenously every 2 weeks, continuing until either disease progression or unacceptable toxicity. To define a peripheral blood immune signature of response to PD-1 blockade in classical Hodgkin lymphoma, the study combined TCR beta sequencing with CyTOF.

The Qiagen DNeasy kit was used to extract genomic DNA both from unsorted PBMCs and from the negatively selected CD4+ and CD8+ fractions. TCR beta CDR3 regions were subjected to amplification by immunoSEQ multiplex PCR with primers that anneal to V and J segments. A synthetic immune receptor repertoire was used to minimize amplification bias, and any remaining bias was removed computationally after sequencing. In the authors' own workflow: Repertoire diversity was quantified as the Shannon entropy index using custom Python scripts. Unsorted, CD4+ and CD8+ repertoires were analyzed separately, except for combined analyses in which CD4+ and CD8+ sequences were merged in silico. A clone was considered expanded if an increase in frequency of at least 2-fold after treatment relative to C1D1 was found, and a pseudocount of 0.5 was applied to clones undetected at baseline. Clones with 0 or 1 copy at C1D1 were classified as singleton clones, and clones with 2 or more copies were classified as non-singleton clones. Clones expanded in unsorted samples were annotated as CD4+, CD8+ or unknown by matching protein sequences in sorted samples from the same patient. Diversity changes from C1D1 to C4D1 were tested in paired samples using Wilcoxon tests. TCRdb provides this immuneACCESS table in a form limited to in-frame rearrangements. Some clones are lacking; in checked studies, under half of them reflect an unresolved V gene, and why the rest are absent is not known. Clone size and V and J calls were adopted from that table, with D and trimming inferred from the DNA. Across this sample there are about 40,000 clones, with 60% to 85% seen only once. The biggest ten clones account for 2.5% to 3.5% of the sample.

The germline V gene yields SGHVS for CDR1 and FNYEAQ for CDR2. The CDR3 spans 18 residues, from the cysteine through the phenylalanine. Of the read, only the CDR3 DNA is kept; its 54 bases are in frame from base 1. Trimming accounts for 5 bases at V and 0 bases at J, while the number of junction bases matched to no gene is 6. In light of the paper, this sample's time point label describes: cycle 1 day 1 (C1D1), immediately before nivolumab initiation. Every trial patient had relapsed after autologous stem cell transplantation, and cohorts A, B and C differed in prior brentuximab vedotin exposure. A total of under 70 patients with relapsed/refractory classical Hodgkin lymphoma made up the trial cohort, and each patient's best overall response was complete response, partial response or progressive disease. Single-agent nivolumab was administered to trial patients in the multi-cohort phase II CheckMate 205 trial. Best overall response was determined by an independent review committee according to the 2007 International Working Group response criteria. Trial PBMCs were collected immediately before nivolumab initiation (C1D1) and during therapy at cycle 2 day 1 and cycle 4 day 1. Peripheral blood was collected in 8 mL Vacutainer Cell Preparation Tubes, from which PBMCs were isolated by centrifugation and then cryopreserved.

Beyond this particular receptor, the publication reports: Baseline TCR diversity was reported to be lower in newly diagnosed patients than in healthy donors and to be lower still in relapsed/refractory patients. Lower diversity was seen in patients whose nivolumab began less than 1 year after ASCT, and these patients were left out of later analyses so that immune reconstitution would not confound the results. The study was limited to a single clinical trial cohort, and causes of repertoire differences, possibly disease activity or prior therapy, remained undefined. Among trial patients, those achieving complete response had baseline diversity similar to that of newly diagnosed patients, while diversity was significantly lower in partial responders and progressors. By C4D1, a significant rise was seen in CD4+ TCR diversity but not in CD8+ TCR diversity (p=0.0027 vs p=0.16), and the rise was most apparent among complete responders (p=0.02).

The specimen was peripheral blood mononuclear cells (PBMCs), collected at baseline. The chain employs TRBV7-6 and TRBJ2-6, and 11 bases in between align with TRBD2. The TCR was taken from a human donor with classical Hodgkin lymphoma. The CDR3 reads CASSRLAGGSSGANVLTF. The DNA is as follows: TGTGCCAGCAGCAGATTAGCGGGAGGGAGCTCTGGGGCCAACGTCCTGACTTTC.